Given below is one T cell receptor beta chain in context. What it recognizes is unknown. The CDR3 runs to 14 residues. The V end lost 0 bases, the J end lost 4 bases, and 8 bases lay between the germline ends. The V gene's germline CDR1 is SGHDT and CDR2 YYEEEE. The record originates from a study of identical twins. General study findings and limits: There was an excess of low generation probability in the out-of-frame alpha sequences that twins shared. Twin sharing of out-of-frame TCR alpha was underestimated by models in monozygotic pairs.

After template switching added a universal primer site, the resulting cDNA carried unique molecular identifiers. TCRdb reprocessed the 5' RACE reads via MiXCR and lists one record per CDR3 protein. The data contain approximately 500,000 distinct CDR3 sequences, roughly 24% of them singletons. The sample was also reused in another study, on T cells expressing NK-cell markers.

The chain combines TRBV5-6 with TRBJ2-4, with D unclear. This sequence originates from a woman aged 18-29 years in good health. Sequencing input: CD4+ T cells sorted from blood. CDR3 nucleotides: TGTGCCAGCAGCTTGGTCTCGAGGAAAAACATTCAGTACTTC. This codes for CASSLVSRKNIQYF.